The next 21 T cell receptor beta chains were all read from a single sample in a study of PD-L1 blockade in urothelial cancer. Method: immunoSEQ multiplex PCR; TCRdb's copy keeps in-frame clones and lacks some. The sample shows tens of thousands of clones, more than 75% of them seen only once. The sample's time point: pretreatment peripheral blood. Sequencing was performed on PBMCs, taken around atezolizumab (anti-PD-L1) treatment. All receptors come from a man aged 45-65 years with urothelial cancer.

CDR3 amino acids: CASSPSRDRVVAGSYEQYF. The CDR3 DNA sequence: TGTGCCAGCAGCCCCTCCCGGGACAGGGTGGTAGCAGGTTCTTATGAGCAGTACTTC. The rearrangement joins TRBV7-2 to TRBJ2-7; TRBD1 matches 9 bases. Germline CDR1 SGHTA, CDR2 FQGNSA. The CDR3 runs 19 residues. The J segment lost 7 bases and the V segment lost 5 bases, leaving 24 bases of the junction unmatched. The full variable domain, in which reference TRBV7-2 and TRBJ2-7 provide the parts outside the CDR3, is GAGVSQSPSNKVTEKGKDVELRCDPISGHTALYWYRQSLGQGLEFLIYFQGNSAPDKSGLPSDRFSAERTGGSVSTLTIQRTQQEDSAVYLCASSPSRDRVVAGSYEQYFGPGTRLTVT.

The chain is built from TRBV9 and TRBJ2-1, with TRBD2 identical over 12 bases. Germline CDR1 reads SGDLS; CDR2 reads YYNGEE. CDR3 length: 17 amino acids. The ends lost 4 bases at V and 6 bases at J; junction bases unmatched: 11. CDR3 coding DNA: TGTGCCAGCAGCCCCGGAGGGCTAGCGGGGGGGGGCAATGAGCAGTTCTTC. Encoded protein: CASSPGGLAGGGNEQFF.

The chain carries TRBV9 and TRBJ1-6; TRBD1 might be the D (5 bases). Germline V gives CDR1 SGDLS, CDR2 YYNGEE. The length of the CDR3 is 14 residues. The V end was cut by 4 bases, the J end by 9 bases, with 14 bases between. CDR3 sequence: CASSLGLGGSPLHF. The CDR3 region has the DNA TGTGCCAGCAGCCTCGGTCTCGGGGGTTCACCCCTCCACTTT.

The gene calls are TRBV9 and TRBJ2-3; D remains unclear. Per germline, CDR1 SGDLS and CDR2 YYNGEE. Trimming removed 3 bases from V and 5 bases from J, with 4 bases in between. The CDR3 length is 11 residues. The CDR3 DNA follows: TGTGCCAGCAGCGCTCTAGATACGCAGTATTTT. This gives the protein CASSALDTQYF.

The genes are TRBV2 and TRBJ2-3; D might be TRBD2 (5 bases). V was pared by 8 bases and J by 7 bases, with 10 bases between. The CDR3 loop spans 11 amino acids. The germline CDR1 and CDR2 sequences are SNHLY and FYNNEI. The CDR3 spells CASPDGNTQYF. In DNA form, the CDR3 reads TGTGCCAGCCCGGACGGGAATACGCAGTATTTT.

The chain combines TRBV9 with TRBJ2-5, with D tentatively TRBD2 (6 bases). In germline, CDR1 is SGDLS, CDR2 YYNGEE. The CDR3 covers 14 residues. Trimming removed 4 bases from V and 1 base from J, with 11 bases in between. The CDR3 nucleotides read TGTGCCAGCAGCCGGACTACTTCCCAAGAGACCCAGTACTTC. Amino acids: CASSRTTSQETQYF.

The chain has TRBV19 and TRBJ1-5; perhaps TRBD1 as D (5 bases). Trimming took off 5 bases at V and 4 bases at J, with 15 bases between the two ends. Germline-derived CDR1 and CDR2 are LNHDA and SQIVND (reference sequence). The CDR3 has 15 residues. The CDR3 loop reads CASSATPGYNQPQHF. CDR3 in DNA: TGTGCCAGTAGTGCCACACCAGGGTATAATCAGCCCCAGCATTTT.

The CDR3 coding sequence is TGTGCCATCAGTTGGGACAGGGGCGATGAGCAGTTCTTC. This encodes CAISWDRGDEQFF. The chain is built from TRBV10-3 and TRBJ2-1; 10 nucleotides agree with TRBD1. Germline assignment: CDR1 ENHRY and CDR2 SYGVKD. CDR3 length: 13 amino acids. Trimming removed 5 bases from V and 8 bases from J; junction bases left unmatched: 3.

The V call is TRBV7-7, the J call TRBJ2-3; the D is unclear. V was shortened by 1 base and J by 5 bases, with 7 bases between the two germline ends. The CDR3 length is 13 residues. Germline values: CDR1 SSHAT, CDR2 FNYEAQ (reference sequence). CDR3 loop: CASSLGYGDTQYF. For the CDR3, the DNA is TGTGCCAGCAGCTTAGGCTACGGAGATACGCAGTATTTT.

In this sample, this clone turned up once. The gene calls are TRBV7-3 and TRBJ2-2, with 11 bases aligning to TRBD2. Germline CDR1 and CDR2: SGHTA and FQGTGA. The CDR3 is made up of 15 amino acids. With V trimmed by 3 bases and J by 5 bases, 2 bases remained unmatched. CDR3 in DNA: TGTGCCAGCAGCTTGACTAGCGGGGTGACCGGGGAGCTGTTTTTT. Residues: CASSLTSGVTGELFF.

As DNA, the CDR3 is TGTGCCAGCAGTGGGAGGGCATCCTACGAGCAGTACTTC. Its translation is CASSGRASYEQYF. V gene TRBV2 combines with J gene TRBJ2-7; D is perhaps TRBD2 (6 bases). Germline loops: CDR1 SNHLY, CDR2 FYNNEI. V was clipped by 4 bases and J by 1 base, with 8 bases between them. The CDR3 spans 13 residues. The variable domain in full, with the rest retrieved from reference TRBV2 and TRBJ2-7, is EPEVTQTPSHQVTQMGQEVILRCVPISNHLYFYWYRQILGQKVEFLVSFYNNEISEKSEIFDDQFSVERPDGSNFTLKIRSTKLEDSAMYFCASSGRASYEQYFGPGTRLTVT.

The genes are TRBV5-1 and TRBJ2-7, with 10 positions matching TRBD1. Germline V gives CDR1 SGHRS, CDR2 YFSETQ. The CDR3 loop spans 14 amino acids. The V segment lost 7 bases and the J segment 2 bases; nucleotides outside the gene matches: 6. For the CDR3, the DNA is TGCGCCAGCGGAACCGGGACAGGGGCCTACGAGCAGTACTTC. Translated: CASGTGTGAYEQYF.

This chain uses TRBV6-1 with TRBJ2-2, with 11 bases lining up with TRBD2. This CDR3 region has 16 residues. With 1 base clipped from V and 4 bases from J, the junction kept 2 bases outside the gene matches. CDR1 is MNHNS, CDR2 SASEGT, per germline. The CDR3 sequence: CASSEETSGGTGELFF. The DNA of the CDR3 is TGTGCCAGCAGTGAAGAAACTAGCGGGGGCACCGGGGAGCTGTTTTTT.

The chain employs TRBV11-2 and TRBJ2-3; no clear D. Germline V gives CDR1 SGHAT, CDR2 FQNNGV. CDR3 length: 15 amino acids. With 3 bases removed from V and 6 bases from J, the gap between germline ends came to 16 bases. The CDR3 here is CASSFSPKIGDTQYF. DNA of the CDR3: TGTGCCAGCAGCTTTAGTCCTAAGATCGGTGATACGCAGTATTTT.

The CDR3 spells CASSRGAGGPVELFF. CDR3 nucleotides: TGTGCCAGCAGTCGAGGGGCGGGAGGGCCGGTGGAGCTGTTTTTT. This chain uses TRBV6-5 with TRBJ2-2, with 9 bases that match TRBD2. Germline trimming cut 5 bases from V and 10 bases from J; bases unmatched to any gene: 11. Per germline, CDR1 MNHEY and CDR2 SVGAGI. The CDR3 spans 15 residues.

The rearrangement joins TRBV5-1 to TRBJ2-5; 9 bases are shared with TRBD1. The CDR3 contains 14 residues. The germline CDR1 and CDR2 sequences are SGHRS and YFSETQ. V was pared by 0 bases and J by 5 bases, with 2 bases of the junction left unmatched. The CDR3 DNA is TGCGCCAGCAGCTTGGGTGACAGGGGGGAGACCCAGTACTTC. It is translated as CASSLGDRGETQYF.

The rearrangement joins TRBV19 to TRBJ1-1, with D perhaps TRBD1 (5 bases). Germline V CDR1 and CDR2: LNHDA, SQIVND (reference sequence). CDR3 size: 14 residues. Trimming cost V 3 bases and J 4 bases, with 12 bases left between them. CDR3 region: CASSIDPTVTEAFF. CDR3 coding DNA: TGTGCCAGTAGTATCGATCCGACAGTCACTGAAGCTTTCTTT.

This chain links TRBV7-9 with TRBJ2-7; the match to TRBD1 covers 8 bases. Trimming took 4 bases from V and 3 from J; bases not matched to a gene: 11. There are 16 residues in the CDR3. CDR1 is SEHNR, CDR2 FQNEAQ, per germline (reference sequence). CDR3 amino acids: CASSSILGQGYYEQYF. CDR3 sequence (DNA): TGTGCCAGCAGCTCCATCCTAGGACAGGGCTACTACGAGCAGTACTTC. Combining the CDR3 with reference TRBV7-9 and TRBJ2-7 gives the whole variable domain DTGVSQNPRHKITKRGQNVTFRCDPISEHNRLYWYRQTLGQGPEFLTYFQNEAQLEKSRLLSDRFSAERPKGSFSTLEIQRTEQGDSAMYLCASSSILGQGYYEQYFGPGTRLTVT.

This clone was observed a few times. V and J are TRBV27 and TRBJ1-1, with 10 bases fitting TRBD1. Germline loops: CDR1 MNHEY, CDR2 SMNVEV (reference sequence). The CDR3 consists of 13 residues. The junction had 5 bases not matched to a gene; V was cut back by 7 bases and J by 6 bases. The CDR3: CASISDRGPEAFF. In nucleotides, the CDR3 is TGTGCCAGCATTTCTGACAGGGGGCCTGAAGCTTTCTTT.

CDR3 residues: CASSLDLGTANSALDGYTF. CDR3 coding DNA: TGTGCCAGCAGCTTAGACCTTGGGACAGCAAATTCTGCTTTAGATGGCTACACCTTC. This chain connects TRBV11-2 to TRBJ1-2; 7 bases agree with TRBD1. The CDR3 is 19 residues long. Germline V gene sequence: CDR1 SGHAT, CDR2 FQNNGV. With V trimmed by 0 bases and J by 6 bases, 19 bases remained unmatched.

Turning to this clone: This same CDR3 is encoded by further DNA sequences in the sample. The chain recombines TRBV29-1 with TRBJ1-1, with 10 bases aligning to TRBD1. This CDR3 comprises 13 residues. After removal of 7 bases from V and 0 bases from J, the junction contained 2 bases not matched to a gene. The germline gives CDR1 SQVTM, CDR2 ANQGSEA. CDR3 region: CSGDRGLNTEAFF. CDR3 DNA: TGCAGCGGGGACAGGGGCCTGAACACTGAAGCTTTCTTT.